This record looks at one T cell receptor (beta chain) sequence and its context. Its antigen is as yet unknown. CD8 cells regarded as naive lacked CD45RO, were positively chosen for CCR7, and omitted terminally differentiated effector memory CD45RA+ cells. Donors, healthy HIV-negative adults, lacked recent acute infections or vaccinations. The record originates from a study of shared clonotypes between healthy human individuals. An assay was performed, and its level was deep. TCRdb's table, derived via immunoSEQ multiplex PCR, lists solely in-frame clones and lacks some. The sample carries about 1,800,000 clones, approximately 95% recorded once. Germline assignment: CDR1 MNHEY and CDR2 SVGAGI. The length of the CDR3 is 15 residues. The V end lost 5 bases, the J end lost 8 bases, and 21 bases lay between the germline ends. Points from the study as a whole: Memory subsets generally showed lower estimated richness than naive subsets. Relative to clonotypes present in all four donors, those not shared had lower generation probabilities.

The TCR sequence derives from a man younger than 30 in good health. The chain employs TRBV6-5 and TRBJ1-2, with a possible D match to TRBD1 (5 bases). Sample: naive CD8+ T cells sorted from blood. CDR3 sequence reads: CASSPIQRGFEGYTF. For the CDR3, the DNA is TGTGCCAGCAGTCCCATCCAGCGGGGGTTCGAGGGCTACACCTTC.